This note documents a single T cell receptor (beta chain) sequence. These data belong to a study of blood T cell repertoires in COVID-19. Authors' analysis steps: Counts of nucleated cells, estimated from reference gene primer amplification, were obtained. Some clones are missing from TCRdb's copy, which holds only in-frame ones; the method was immunoSEQ multiplex PCR. The D gene and trimming were derived from the DNA, and the V and J assignments and clone size from that table. Counted here are some 170,000 clones, 87% occurring once; the ten biggest clones make up about 1.4%. The sequencing sample was made of peripheral blood. This clonotype was obtained from a woman aged 45 to 65 with acute or convalescent COVID-19.

CDR3 nucleotides: TGTGCCAGCAGTTTACAGGGAAATGGCTACACCTTC. Its translation: CASSLQGNGYTF. The rearrangement joins TRBV12-3 or TRBV12-4 to TRBJ1-2; D perhaps matches TRBD1 (5 bases). The CDR3 loop spans 12 amino acids. Trimming shortened V by 2 bases and J by 6 bases, and 7 bases separated the two germline ends.